This is a list of T cell receptor beta chains from one sample in a study of shared clonotypes between healthy human individuals. Clones were read by immunoSEQ multiplex PCR, and TCRdb kept only the in-frame ones, dropping some. The profile shows hundreds of thousands of clones, around 96% of them singletons. The specimen sequenced was naive CD8+ T cells sorted from blood. These receptors were obtained from a man aged 25-40 years in good health. The CDR3 runs from the conserved cysteine through the conserved F or W. A D gene is named only where the DNA matches it firmly. Clone size is given for some rows only: seen once, a few or many times, or a class if the clone is expanded.

DNA	CDR3	size	V	D	J
TGTGCTAGTGGTTTGGGACAGGGCCTGACTGAAGCTTTCTTT	CASGLGQGLTEAFF	-	TRBV12-5	TRBD1	TRBJ1-1
TGTGCCAGCAGCATTAGGGGTGTCGCAGATACGCAGTATTTT	CASSIRGVADTQYF	-	TRBV5-5	-	TRBJ2-3
TGCGCCAGCAGCCATTTCCCCAAGCGACAGGGGAACACCGGGGAGCTGTTTTTT	CASSHFPKRQGNTGELFF	-	TRBV5-1	TRBD1	TRBJ2-2
TGTGCCATCAGCCTGGGACTAGCTAGCGACAATGAGCAGTTCTTC	CAISLGLASDNEQFF	once	TRBV10-3	TRBD2	TRBJ2-1
TGTGCCAGCAGCTTCAGACAGGATCGGACCGGGGAGCTGTTTTTT	CASSFRQDRTGELFF	-	TRBV7-9	-	TRBJ2-2
TGTGCCAGCAGTTTTTTGACAGGGAACACCGGGGAGCTGTTTTTT	CASSFLTGNTGELFF	-	TRBV6-5	-	TRBJ2-2
TGTGCCAGCACCTCTGGCGTGGCCGGGCGGGAGAGGATAGATACGCAGTATTTT	CASTSGVAGRERIDTQYF	-	TRBV7-8	TRBD2	TRBJ2-3
TGTGCCAGCAGTTTAACAGGGGAGAGTTACTACGAGCAGTACTTC	CASSLTGESYYEQYF	once	TRBV27	TRBD1	TRBJ2-7
TGTGCCAGCAGCGGAGGGACACCCAATCAGCCCCAGCATTTT	CASSGGTPNQPQHF	-	TRBV2	-	TRBJ1-5
TGCGCCAGCAGTCAATCATACAGGGGAGCCTACAATGAGCAGTTCTTC	CASSQSYRGAYNEQFF	once	TRBV23-1	TRBD1	TRBJ2-1
TGTGCCAGTAGTATAGACCCGGGGCCTGGGTACACTGAAGCTTTCTTT	CASSIDPGPGYTEAFF	-	TRBV19	-	TRBJ1-1
TGTGCCAGTAGTGCGGACCCCTATAGCAATCAGCCCCAGCATTTT	CASSADPYSNQPQHF	-	TRBV19	-	TRBJ1-5
TGTGCCAGCAGTTTAGGCGGGAGTACGTACAATGAGCAGTTCTTC	CASSLGGSTYNEQFF	-	TRBV27	TRBD2	TRBJ2-1
TGTGCCAGCAGTTACCGGCCGGGGAGGGAGCAGTACTTC	CASSYRPGREQYF	-	TRBV6-5	-	TRBJ2-7
TGCGCCAGCAGCCATGACAGGGGGCTTACTGAAGCTTTCTTT	CASSHDRGLTEAFF	-	TRBV5-1	TRBD1	TRBJ1-1
TGTGCCAGCAGTACGCAGGGGGCCCTTGAGCAGTTCTTC	CASSTQGALEQFF	once	TRBV6-5	TRBD1	TRBJ2-1
TGTGCCAGTAGTATCCGGGACTACAATGAGCAGTTCTTC	CASSIRDYNEQFF	-	TRBV19	-	TRBJ2-1
TGTGCCAGCAGCTCCCCGACAGGGAGCTCCTACAATGAGCAGTTCTTC	CASSSPTGSSYNEQFF	-	TRBV7-9	TRBD1	TRBJ2-1
TGTGCCAGCAGCGCGGACAGGGGTTCCTACGAGCAGTACTTC	CASSADRGSYEQYF	few	TRBV7-2	TRBD1	TRBJ2-7
TGCAGCGTTGAAGGGACTAGCGGGACTAGCACAGATACGCAGTATTTT	CSVEGTSGTSTDTQYF	-	TRBV29-1	TRBD2	TRBJ2-3
TGTGCCACCATGCAGCCAAGGATTGGCTACACCTTC	CATMQPRIGYTF	once	TRBV30	-	TRBJ1-2
TGTGCCAGCAGCTTAGCGAAAGGACAGGGGGCTCTTGACTACGAGCAGTACTTC	CASSLAKGQGALDYEQYF	-	TRBV7-9	TRBD1	TRBJ2-7
TGTGCCTGGAGGGGGCCTGCCGGGACTAGCGGGATAGGTCTTTCCTACGAGCAGTACTTC	CAWRGPAGTSGIGLSYEQYF	-	TRBV30	TRBD2	TRBJ2-7
TGTGCCAGCAGCCAATCTGCGGGGGGTCAGCCCCAGCATTTT	CASSQSAGGQPQHF	-	TRBV16	-	TRBJ1-5
TGCGCCAGCAGCCCCTTGGGGAGGCTACCACCCGGGGAGCTGTTTTTT	CASSPLGRLPPGELFF	-	TRBV5-1	-	TRBJ2-2
TGTGCCAGCAGCTTGGAGCGGGGTCATATTCCCTTGGACACTGAAGCTTTCTTT	CASSLERGHIPLDTEAFF	-	TRBV5-4	-	TRBJ1-1
TGTGCCAGCAGTGAGCGGACTAGCGGGCTCTCGAGCTCCTACAATGAGCAGTTCTTC	CASSERTSGLSSSYNEQFF	-	TRBV2	TRBD2	TRBJ2-1
TGTGCCTGGAGAGAACCCGGAGTGACTGAAGCTTTCTTT	CAWREPGVTEAFF	-	TRBV30	-	TRBJ1-1
TGTGCCTGGAGTGTACAGAACACCGGGGAGCTGTTTTTT	CAWSVQNTGELFF	-	TRBV30	-	TRBJ2-2
TGTGCCACCCGACAATTGGGCTCCTACAATGAGCAGTTCTTC	CATRQLGSYNEQFF	-	TRBV15	-	TRBJ2-1
-	CASSMFGPGYEQYF	-	TRBV19	-	TRBJ2-7
TGTGCCAGTAGCCCTGGAAGCGGGAGTTTAACAGATACGCAGTATTTT	CASSPGSGSLTDTQYF	-	TRBV19	TRBD2	TRBJ2-3
TGTGCCAGCAGTTTCGGGGCAGTCTACGAGCAGTACTTC	CASSFGAVYEQYF	-	TRBV27	-	TRBJ2-7
TGTGCCAGCAGCGTAGGGCAGGGGGAGGCAGATACGCAGTATTTT	CASSVGQGEADTQYF	-	TRBV9	-	TRBJ2-3
TGTGCCAGCAAGTCGGGACAGATAGTTGAGACCCAGTACTTC	CASKSGQIVETQYF	once	TRBV25-1	TRBD1	TRBJ2-5
TGTGCCAGCAGTTACTCGACCGGGCGCGAGCAGTACTTC	CASSYSTGREQYF	-	TRBV6-5	-	TRBJ2-7
TGCGCCAGCAAGGACAGGCTAAATAGCAATCAGCCCCAGCATTTT	CASKDRLNSNQPQHF	-	TRBV4-3	TRBD1	TRBJ1-5
TGTGCCAGCAGCCAGGAAGGAATGGGACGGATAAAAAACATTCAGTACTTC	CASSQEGMGRIKNIQYF	once	TRBV4-2	-	TRBJ2-4
TGTGCCAGCAGCTCGGGGACAGGGAAATTAGATACGCAGTATTTT	CASSSGTGKLDTQYF	-	TRBV11-2	TRBD1	TRBJ2-3
TGCGCCAGCAGCTTGGCCACAGCGGGAGGGTCAGAGCAGTACTTC	CASSLATAGGSEQYF	-	TRBV5-1	TRBD2	TRBJ2-7
TGTGCCAGCAGCCCAACGTTGTACAATGAGCAGTTCTTC	CASSPTLYNEQFF	-	TRBV6-5	-	TRBJ2-1
TGTGCCAGCTCACCGTCGGCGGGGGTTTCGAACACCGGGGAGCTGTTTTTT	CASSPSAGVSNTGELFF	-	TRBV18	TRBD2	TRBJ2-2
TGTGCCACCAACCGACTGGCGGGAGGTCCTTCCTACGAGCAGTACTTC	CATNRLAGGPSYEQYF	-	TRBV7-6	TRBD2	TRBJ2-7
TGTGCCAGCAGCTTCACAGGGGATGCAAACACCATATATTTT	CASSFTGDANTIYF	-	TRBV7-9	TRBD1	TRBJ1-3
TGTGCCAGCAGCTCGGGACTTTCCCTGGGTATCGGGGAGCTGTTTTTT	CASSSGLSLGIGELFF	-	TRBV7-8	-	TRBJ2-2
TGCGCCAGCAGCTTGATACCGGGAGATCAGCCCCAGCATTTT	CASSLIPGDQPQHF	-	TRBV4-1	-	TRBJ1-5
TGCAGCGTTGCAGGGGTCCCCCCTGAAGCTTTCTTT	CSVAGVPPEAFF	once	TRBV29-1	-	TRBJ1-1
TGCGCCAGCAGCCTGCGGGGAAATCAGCCCCAGCATTTT	CASSLRGNQPQHF	-	TRBV4-3	-	TRBJ1-5
TGTGCCAGCAGTTTTCTGTCCCGGAAGAGCTATGGCTACACCTTC	CASSFLSRKSYGYTF	once	TRBV27	-	TRBJ1-2
TGTGCCGTGGATGGGGACAGCCAGGGCAATGAGCAGTTCTTC	CAVDGDSQGNEQFF	-	TRBV7-9	TRBD1	TRBJ2-1
TGTGCCAGCAGCGGAAGGGACAGACATTTT	CASSGRDRHF	-	TRBV9	TRBD1	TRBJ1-5
TGTGCCAGCAGCTTAGTATTAGGGGGACAGGGCGATGAAAAACTGTTTTTT	CASSLVLGGQGDEKLFF	-	TRBV7-9	TRBD1	TRBJ1-4
TGTGCCAGCAGCTTAGGACAGGGGGAGAATGAGCAGTTCTTC	CASSLGQGENEQFF	-	TRBV7-2	TRBD1	TRBJ2-1